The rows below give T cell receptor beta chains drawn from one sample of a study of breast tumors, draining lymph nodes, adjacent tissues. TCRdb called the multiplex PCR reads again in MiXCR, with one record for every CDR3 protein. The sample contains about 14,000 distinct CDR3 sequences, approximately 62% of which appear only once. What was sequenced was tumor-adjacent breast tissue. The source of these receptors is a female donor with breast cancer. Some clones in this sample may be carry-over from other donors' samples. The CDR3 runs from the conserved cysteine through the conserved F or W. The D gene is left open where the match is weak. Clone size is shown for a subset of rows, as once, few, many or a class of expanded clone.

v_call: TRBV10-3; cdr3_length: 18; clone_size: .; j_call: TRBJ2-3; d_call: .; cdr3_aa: CAISEADGGGYSTDTQYF; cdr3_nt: TGTGCCATCAGTGAGGCCGATGGGGGGGGCTATAGCACAGATACGCAGTATTTT
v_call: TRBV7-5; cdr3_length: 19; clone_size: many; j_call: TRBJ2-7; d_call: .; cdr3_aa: CISVPAAYSGGQGCYEQYF; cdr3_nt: .
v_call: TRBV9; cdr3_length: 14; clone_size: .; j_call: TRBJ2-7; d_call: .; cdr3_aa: CASSVEVTGYEQYF; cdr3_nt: TGTGCCAGCAGCGTAGAGGTTACGGGATACGAGCAGTACTTC
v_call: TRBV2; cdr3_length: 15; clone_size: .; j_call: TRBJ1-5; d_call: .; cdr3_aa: CASRAATGNNQPQHF; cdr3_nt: TGTGCCAGCAGGGCCGCCACAGGGAACAATCAGCCCCAGCATTTT
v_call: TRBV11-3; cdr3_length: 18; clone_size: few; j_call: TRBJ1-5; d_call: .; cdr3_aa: CASSLRGRGEYSNQPQHF; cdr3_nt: TGTGCCAGCAGCTTACGGGGAAGGGGGGAGTATAGCAATCAGCCCCAGCATTTT
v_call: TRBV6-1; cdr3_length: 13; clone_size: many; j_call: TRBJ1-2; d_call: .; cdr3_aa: CASSEARGSGYTF; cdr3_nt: TGTGCCAGCAGTGAAGCGCGGGGTTCTGGCTACACCTTC
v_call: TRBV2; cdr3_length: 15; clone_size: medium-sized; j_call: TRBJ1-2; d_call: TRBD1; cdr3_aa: CASSAGQGRGYGYTF; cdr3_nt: TGTGCCAGCAGTGCCGGACAGGGGAGGGGCTATGGCTACACCTTC
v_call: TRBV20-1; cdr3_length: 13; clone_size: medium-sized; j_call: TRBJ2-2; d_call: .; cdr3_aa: CSASMGAAGELFF; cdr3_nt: TGCAGTGCTAGTATGGGGGCGGCCGGGGAGCTGTTTTTT
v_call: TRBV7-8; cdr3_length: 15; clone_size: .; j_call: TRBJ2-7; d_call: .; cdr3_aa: CASGLSTYGKNEQYF; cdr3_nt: TGTGCCAGCGGCTTAAGTACCTACGGTAAGAACGAGCAGTACTTC
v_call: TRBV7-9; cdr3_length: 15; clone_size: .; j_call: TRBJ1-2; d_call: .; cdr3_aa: CASRKGRGLLDGYTF; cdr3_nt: TGTGCCAGCAGAAAGGGACGGGGTTTATTGGATGGCTACACCTTC
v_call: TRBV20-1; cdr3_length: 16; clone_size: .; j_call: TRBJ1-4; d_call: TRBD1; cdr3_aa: CSAKGDRGLANEKLFF; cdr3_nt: TGCAGTGCTAAAGGGGACAGGGGGCTGGCTAATGAAAAACTGTTTTTT
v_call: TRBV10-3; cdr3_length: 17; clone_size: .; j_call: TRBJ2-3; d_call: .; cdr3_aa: CAISGQTSGGTTDTQYF; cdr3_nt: TGTGCCATCAGTGGCCAGACTAGTGGGGGAACCACAGATACGCAGTATTTT
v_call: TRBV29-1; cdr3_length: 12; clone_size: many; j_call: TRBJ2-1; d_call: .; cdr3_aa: CSVEGQHNEQFF; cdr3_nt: TGCAGCGTTGAAGGGCAGCACAATGAGCAGTTCTTC
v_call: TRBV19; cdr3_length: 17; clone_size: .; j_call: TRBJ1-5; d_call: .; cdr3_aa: CASSIGVEGASNQPQHF; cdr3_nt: TGTGCCAGTAGTATAGGAGTGGAAGGGGCAAGCAATCAGCCCCAGCATTTT
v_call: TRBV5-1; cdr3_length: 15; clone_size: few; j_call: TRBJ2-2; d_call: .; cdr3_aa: CASSLVGNRGGELFF; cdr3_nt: TGCGCCAGCAGCTTGGTAGGGAATCGAGGCGGGGAGCTGTTTTTT
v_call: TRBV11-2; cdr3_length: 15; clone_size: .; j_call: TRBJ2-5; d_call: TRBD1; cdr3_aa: CASSTTGDRVETQYF; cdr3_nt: TGCGCCAGCAGCACTACGGGGGACAGGGTAGAGACCCAGTACTTC
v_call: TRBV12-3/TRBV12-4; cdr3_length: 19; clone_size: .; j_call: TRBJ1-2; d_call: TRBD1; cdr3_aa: CASGLASSGTGGVRYGYTF; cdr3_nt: TGTGCTAGTGGTTTGGCTTCATCCGGGACAGGGGGGGTACGGTATGGCTACACCTTC
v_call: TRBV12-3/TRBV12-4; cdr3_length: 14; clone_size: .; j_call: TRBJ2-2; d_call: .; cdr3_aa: CASIGQTDAGELFF; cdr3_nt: TGTGCCAGCATAGGACAGACAGACGCCGGGGAGCTGTTTTTT
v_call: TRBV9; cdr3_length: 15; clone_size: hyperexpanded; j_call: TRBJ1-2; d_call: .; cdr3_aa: CASSSTRGLLDGYTF; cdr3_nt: TGTGCCAGCAGCTCAACCAGGGGTTTATTGGATGGCTACACCTTC
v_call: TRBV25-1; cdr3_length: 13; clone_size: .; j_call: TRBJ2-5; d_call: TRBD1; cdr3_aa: CASRETGEETQYF; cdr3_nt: TGTGCCAGCAGAGAAACAGGGGAAGAGACCCAGTACTTC
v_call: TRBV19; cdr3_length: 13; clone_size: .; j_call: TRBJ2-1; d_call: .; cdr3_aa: CASSIARYNEQFF; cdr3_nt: TGTGCCAGTAGTATTGCCAGATACAATGAGCAGTTCTTC
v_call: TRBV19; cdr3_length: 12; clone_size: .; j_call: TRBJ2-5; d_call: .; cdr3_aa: CASSSFSETQYF; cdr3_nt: TGTGCCAGTAGTTCTTTCTCCGAGACCCAGTACTTC
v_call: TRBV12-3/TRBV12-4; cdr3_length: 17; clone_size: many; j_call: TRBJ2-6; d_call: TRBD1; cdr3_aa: CASSGQGATPGANVLTF; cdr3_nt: TGTGCCAGCAGTGGACAGGGGGCGACGCCTGGGGCCAACGTCCTGACTTTC
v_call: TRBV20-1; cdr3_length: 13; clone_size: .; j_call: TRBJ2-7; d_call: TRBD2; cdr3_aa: CSARVPGDYAQYF; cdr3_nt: TGCAGTGCTAGAGTGCCCGGGGACTACGCGCAGTACTTC
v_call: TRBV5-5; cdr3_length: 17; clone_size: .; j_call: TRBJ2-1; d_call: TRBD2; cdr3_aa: CASSQGTTGKACNEQFF; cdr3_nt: TGTGCCAGCAGCCAAGGGACTACCGGGAAGGCTTGCAATGAGCAGTTCTTC
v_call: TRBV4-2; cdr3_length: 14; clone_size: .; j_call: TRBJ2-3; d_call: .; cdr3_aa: CASSIGGDEDTQYF; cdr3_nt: TGTGCCAGCAGCATTGGCGGGGACGAGGATACGCAGTATTTT
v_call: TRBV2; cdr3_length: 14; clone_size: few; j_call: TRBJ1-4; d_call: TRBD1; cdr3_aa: CASSGTGGNEKLFF; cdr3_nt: TGTGCCAGCAGTGGGACAGGGGGGAATGAAAAACTGTTTTTT
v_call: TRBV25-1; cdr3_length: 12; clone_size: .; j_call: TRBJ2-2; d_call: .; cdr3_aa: CASSWEAGELFF; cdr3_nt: TGTGCCAGCAGTTGGGAGGCCGGGGAGCTGTTTTTT
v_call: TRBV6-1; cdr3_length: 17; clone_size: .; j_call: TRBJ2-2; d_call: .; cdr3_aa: CASSEYGYEQYFGELFF; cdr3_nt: .
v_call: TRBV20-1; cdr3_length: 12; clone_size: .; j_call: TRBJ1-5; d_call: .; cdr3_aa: CSARDPNSPQHF; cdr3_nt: TGCAGTGCTAGAGATCCAAACTCCCCCCAGCATTTT
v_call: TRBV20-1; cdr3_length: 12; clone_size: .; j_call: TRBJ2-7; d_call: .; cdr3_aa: CSARDRSYEQYF; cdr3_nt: TGCAGTGCTAGAGATCGGTCCTACGAGCAGTACTTC
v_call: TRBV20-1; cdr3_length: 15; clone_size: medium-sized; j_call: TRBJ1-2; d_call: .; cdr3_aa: CSAQRAGEVERGYTF; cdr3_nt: TGCAGTGCCCAAAGGGCAGGGGAAGTTGAGCGTGGCTACACCTTC
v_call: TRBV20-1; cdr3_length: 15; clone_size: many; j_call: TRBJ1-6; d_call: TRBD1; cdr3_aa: CSAMDRGFYTSPLHF; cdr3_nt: TGCAGTGCCATGGACAGGGGATTTTATACTTCCCCCCTCCACTTT
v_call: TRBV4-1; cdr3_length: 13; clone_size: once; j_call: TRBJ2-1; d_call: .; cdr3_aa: CAGSQDLNAEQFF; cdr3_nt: TGCGCCGGCAGCCAAGATCTGAACGCTGAGCAGTTCTTC
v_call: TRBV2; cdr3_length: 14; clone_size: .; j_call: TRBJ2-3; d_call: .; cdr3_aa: CASTQRGGGNTQYF; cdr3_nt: TGTGCCAGCACCCAAAGGGGCGGTGGGAATACGCAGTATTTT
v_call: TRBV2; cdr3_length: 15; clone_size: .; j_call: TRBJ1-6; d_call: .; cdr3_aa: CASSVQTGGYSPLHF; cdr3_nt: TGTGCCAGCAGTGTACAGACAGGAGGTTATTCACCCCTCCACTTT
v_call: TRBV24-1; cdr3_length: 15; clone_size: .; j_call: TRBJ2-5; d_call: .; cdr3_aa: CATSDFEEGRETQYF; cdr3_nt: TGTGCCACCAGTGATTTTGAGGAGGGCCGGGAGACCCAGTACTTC
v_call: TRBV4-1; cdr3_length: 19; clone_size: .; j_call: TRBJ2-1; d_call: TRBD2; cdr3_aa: CASSHPGLAGGPDYNEQFF; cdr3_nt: TGCGCCAGCAGCCATCCTGGACTAGCGGGAGGGCCGGACTACAATGAGCAGTTCTTC
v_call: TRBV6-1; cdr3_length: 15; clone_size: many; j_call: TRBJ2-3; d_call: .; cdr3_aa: CASILAGARTDTQYF; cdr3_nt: TGTGCCAGCATCCTCGCAGGGGCGCGGACAGATACGCAGTATTTT
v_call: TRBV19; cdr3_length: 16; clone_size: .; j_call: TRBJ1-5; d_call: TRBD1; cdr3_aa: CATGTENIYSNQPQHF; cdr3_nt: TGTGCCACCGGGACAGAGAACATTTATAGCAATCAGCCCCAGCATTTT
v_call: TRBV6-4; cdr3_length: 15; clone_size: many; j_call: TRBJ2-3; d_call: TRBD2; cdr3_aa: CASSEGLAATDTQYF; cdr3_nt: TGTGCCAGCAGTGAGGGACTAGCGGCAACAGATACGCAGTATTTT
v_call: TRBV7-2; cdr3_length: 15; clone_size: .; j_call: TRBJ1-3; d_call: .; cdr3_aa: CASSLRPFSGNTIYF; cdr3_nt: TGTGCCAGCAGCCTACGACCTTTCTCTGGAAACACCATATATTTT
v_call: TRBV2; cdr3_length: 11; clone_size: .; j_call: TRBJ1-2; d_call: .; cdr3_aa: CASTTGYGYTF; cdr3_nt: TGTGCCAGCACGACGGGCTATGGCTACACCTTC
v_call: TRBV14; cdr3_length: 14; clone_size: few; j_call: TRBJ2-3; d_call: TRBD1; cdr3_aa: CASSPTGGTDTQYF; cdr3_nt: TGTGCCAGCAGCCCGACAGGGGGGACAGATACGCAGTATTTT
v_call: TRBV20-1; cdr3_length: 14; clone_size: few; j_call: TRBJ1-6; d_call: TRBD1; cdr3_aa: CSAPRDSRNSPLHF; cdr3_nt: TGCAGTGCACCCAGGGACAGTCGCAATTCACCCCTCCACTTT
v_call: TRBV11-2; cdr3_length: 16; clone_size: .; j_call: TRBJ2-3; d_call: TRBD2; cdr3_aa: CASSSMLAGVADTQYF; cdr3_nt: TGTGCCAGCAGCTCCATGTTAGCGGGGGTAGCGGATACGCAGTATTTT
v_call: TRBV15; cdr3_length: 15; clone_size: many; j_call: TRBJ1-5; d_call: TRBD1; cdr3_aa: CATSRDRGLHQPQHF; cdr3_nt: TGTGCCACCAGCAGAGACAGGGGGCTGCATCAGCCCCAGCATTTT
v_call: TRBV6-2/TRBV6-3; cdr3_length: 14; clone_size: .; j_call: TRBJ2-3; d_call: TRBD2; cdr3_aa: CASSSGGSTDTQYF; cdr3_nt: TGTGCCAGCAGTTCGGGGGGGAGCACAGATACGCAGTATTTT